A selection of T cell receptor beta chains follows, all from one sample in a study of shared clonotypes between healthy human individuals. Profiled with immunoSEQ multiplex PCR; TCRdb holds only in-frame clones, not every one. Here the sample spans some 1,100,000 clones, more than 75% being singletons. The sequenced material came from memory CD4+ T cells from PBMCs. These receptors all come from a man aged 18 to 30 in good health. Some clones in this sample may be carry-over from other donors' samples. Each CDR3 is given with its conserved first and last residue. A D gene is named only where the DNA matches it firmly. Some rows have no size entry. The others give once, few or many, or a class for an expanded clone.

cdr3_nt cdr3_aa j_call v_call clone_size d_call
TGTGCCAGCAGTGAATCGGGTAGCGGGGAGCTGTTTTTT CASSESGSGELFF TRBJ2-2 TRBV6-1 - -
TGTGCCATCAGTGCGGGGGGCGGAAACTACGAGCAGTACTTC CAISAGGGNYEQYF TRBJ2-7 TRBV10-3 - -
TGTGCCAGCAGTCGGACAGCCCACACCGGGGAGCTGTTTTTT CASSRTAHTGELFF TRBJ2-2 TRBV28 few -
TGTGCCAGCTCACCGGTGAACGCACCTACCTACGAGCAGTACTTC CASSPVNAPTYEQYF TRBJ2-7 TRBV18 - -
TGCGCCAGCAGCTTGGTAGGGGGCGGATTGACCGGGGAGCTGTTTTTT CASSLVGGGLTGELFF TRBJ2-2 TRBV5-1 - TRBD1
TGTGCCAGCAGTTTAAGCGGGATTTACGAGCAGTACTTC CASSLSGIYEQYF TRBJ2-7 TRBV28 - TRBD2
TGCGCCAACGCAGGGATAAGCAATCAGCCCCAGCATTTT CANAGISNQPQHF TRBJ1-5 TRBV23-1 many -
TGTGCCAGCAGCCCGAGACAGGGGGGCTATGGCTACACCTTC CASSPRQGGYGYTF TRBJ1-2 TRBV7-2 - TRBD1
TGTGCCAGCAGCCTCAGAGGAGCCTCTGGAAACACCATATATTTT CASSLRGASGNTIYF TRBJ1-3 TRBV5-4 - -
TGTGCCAGCAGCTTAGCGGAGGGCCCCAAAAACATTCAGTACTTC CASSLAEGPKNIQYF TRBJ2-4 TRBV7-9 - -
TGTGCCACCACCCTAGGGAGTAGCGCTGAAGCTTTCTTT CATTLGSSAEAFF TRBJ1-1 TRBV6-5 - -
TGTGCCATCAGCGCTAGCGGGAATTACTACGAGCAGTACTTC CAISASGNYYEQYF TRBJ2-7 TRBV10-3 - TRBD2
TGTGCCAGCAGCTTGGAGGAGTCTAAGGAGTACTTC CASSLEESKEYF TRBJ2-5 TRBV5-6 - -
TGTGCCAGCAGCGTAGACGGGACTCTTTACGTTGAGCAGTTCTTC CASSVDGTLYVEQFF TRBJ2-1 TRBV9 - -